A single sample is the source of the 24 T cell receptor beta chains below, sequenced in a study of glioma-infiltrating T cells after dendritic cell vaccination. Libraries were prepared by immunoSEQ multiplex PCR; TCRdb keeps only in-frame clonotypes and omits some of them. The sample has 99,000 or so clones; around 80% are singletons. Time point of the sample: after dendritic cell vaccination, including at tumor progression/relapse. Specimen: blood, collected after dendritic cell vaccination. These receptors originate from a human donor with glioblastoma.

The chain employs TRBV6-5 and TRBJ2-3; 10 bases are a match to TRBD2. V gave up 7 bases and J gave up 2 bases; unmatched junction bases: 6. The CDR3 extends over 15 amino acids. Germline V lookup: CDR1 MNHEY, CDR2 SVGAGI. CDR3 DNA sequence: TGTGCCAGCAAACTAGCGGGACATTCCACAGATACGCAGTATTTT. This codes for CASKLAGHSTDTQYF.

The chain has TRBV14 and TRBJ1-6; 9 bases are shared with TRBD1. Germline CDR1 and CDR2: SGHDN and FVKESK. V lost 2 bases, J lost 9 bases, and 5 bases stayed unmatched. The CDR3 spans 15 residues. CDR3 amino acids: CASSQNRGLTSPLHF. CDR3 nucleotides: TGTGCCAGCAGCCAAAACAGGGGGCTCACTTCACCCCTCCACTTT.

This clone was recorded a few times. The J gene is TRBJ1-5, the V gene TRBV30, with D hard to call. From germline, CDR1 is GTSNPN and CDR2 SVGIG (reference sequence). The V and J ends lost 2 bases and 0 bases respectively, with 5 bases between them. The CDR3 sequence is 13 residues long. The CDR3 region has the DNA TGTGCCTGGAGTCGGTATAGCAATCAGCCCCAGCATTTT. Protein product: CAWSRYSNQPQHF.

The CDR3 sequence is CAWNHGGSNQPQHF. The CDR3 DNA follows: TGTGCCTGGAATCACGGGGGGAGCAATCAGCCCCAGCATTTT. The chain joins TRBV30 to TRBJ1-5, with a weak D call TRBD1 (5 bases). V lost 4 bases and J lost 1, with 11 bases in between. CDR1 is GTSNPN and CDR2 is SVGIG in the germline V gene (reference sequence). The CDR3 totals 14 residues.

V gene TRBV5-4 combines with J gene TRBJ2-3, with 12 positions matching TRBD2. The CDR3 covers 17 residues. The ends lost 1 base at V and 5 bases at J; junction bases unmatched: 8. CDR1 SGHNT and CDR2 YYREEE come from the germline V gene (reference sequence). The CDR3 DNA reads as TGTGCCAGCAGCTTGCCCCCTAGCGGGGGGGGGCGAGATACGCAGTATTTT. Translation: CASSLPPSGGGRDTQYF.

This chain links TRBV14 with TRBJ2-7; D is perhaps TRBD2 (5 bases). The V gene lost 0 bases and the J gene lost 9 bases, with 9 bases spanning the gap. Germline-derived CDR1 and CDR2 are SGHDN and FVKESK. The CDR3 has 12 residues. CDR3 nucleotides: TGTGCCAGCAGCCAAGATGGACTCGGGCAGTACTTC. Its protein is CASSQDGLGQYF.

This clone appeared a few times. The CDR3, as DNA: TGTGCCAGCAGCCCCCGGGTCGACACCGGGGAGCTGTTTTTT. This encodes CASSPRVDTGELFF. The chain links TRBV11-1 to TRBJ2-2, with D hard to call. CDR1 is SGHAT and CDR2 is FQDESV in the germline V gene (reference sequence). V was shortened by 5 bases and J by 3 bases, with 10 bases between the two germline ends. The CDR3 has 14 residues.

The chain combines TRBV5-4 with TRBJ2-3, with 8 positions matching TRBD1. V was clipped by 2 bases and J by 2 bases; unmatched bases: 7. This CDR3 comprises 16 residues. Germline values: CDR1 SGHNT, CDR2 YYREEE (reference sequence). The CDR3 nucleotides read TGTGCCAGCAGCTTAAGGGCGCAGGGGGCCACAGATACGCAGTATTTT. Translation gives CASSLRAQGATDTQYF.

There are a few counts of this clone. The J gene is TRBJ1-2, the V gene TRBV7-9, with a weak D call TRBD1 (5 bases). V lost 1 base, J lost 3 bases, and 6 bases lay in between. Germline CDR1 reads SEHNR; CDR2 reads FQNEAQ (reference sequence). The CDR3 runs 13 residues. This CDR3 reads CASSLGQHYGYTF. CDR3 coding DNA: TGTGCCAGCAGCTTAGGACAGCACTATGGCTACACCTTC.

The chain recombines TRBV5-1 with TRBJ1-6; 7 positions match TRBD1. Looked up from germline, CDR1 is SGHRS and CDR2 is YFSETQ. CDR3 length: 14 residues. V was pared by 7 bases and J by 9 bases, with 10 bases of the junction left unmatched. CDR3: CASCQGVRFSPLHF. CDR3 coding DNA: TGCGCCAGCTGCCAGGGGGTTCGTTTTTCACCCCTCCACTTT.

The count of this clone is one. The V and J genes are TRBV7-3 and TRBJ2-1; D is uncertain. Trimming pared 5 bases from V and 4 bases from J, leaving 18 bases between. CDR3 length: 16 amino acids. The germline CDR1 and CDR2 sequences are SGHTA and FQGTGA. The CDR3 sequence: CASSASRSAIYNEQFF. In DNA form, the CDR3 reads TGTGCCAGCAGCGCCAGTCGCTCTGCCATTTACAATGAGCAGTTCTTC.

The gene calls are TRBV6-5 and TRBJ1-2, with D perhaps TRBD1 (5 bases). The CDR3 consists of 15 residues. Trimming shortened V by 0 bases and J by 4 bases, and 12 bases separated the two germline ends. From germline, CDR1 is MNHEY and CDR2 SVGAGI. The CDR3 DNA sequence: TGTGCCAGCAGTTACTCGGCGGGACCCGGCTATGGCTACACCTTC. The encoded protein is CASSYSAGPGYGYTF.

This clone was seen more than once but under ten times. V gene TRBV4-2 combines with J gene TRBJ2-3; TRBD2 might be the D (5 bases). Trimming took off 4 bases at V and 5 bases at J, with 7 bases between the two ends. This CDR3 has 12 amino acids. Germline V gives CDR1 LGHNA, CDR2 YNFKEQ. Written as DNA, the CDR3 is TGTGCCAGCAGCCCCGGACTAGATACGCAGTATTTT. Protein: CASSPGLDTQYF.

The rearrangement links TRBV10-3 to TRBJ1-2; D unclear. The V end was cut by 2 bases, the J end by 3 bases, with 7 bases between. Germline loops: CDR1 ENHRY, CDR2 SYGVKD. This CDR3 is 13 amino acids long. CDR3 nucleotides: TGTGCCATCAGTGAGGGAGGCGACTATGGCTACACCTTC. Its protein is CAISEGGDYGYTF.

V usage is TRBV10-2 and J usage is TRBJ2-7, with 9 bases aligning to TRBD2. Germline lookup yields CDR1 WSHSY and CDR2 SAAADI. CDR3 length: 13 amino acids. The V segment lost 6 bases and the J segment 5 bases; nucleotides outside the gene matches: 5. The CDR3 reads CASSPGTSNEQYF. In nucleotides, the CDR3 is TGCGCCAGCAGCCCCGGGACTAGCAACGAGCAGTACTTC.

The genes are TRBV19 and TRBJ2-7; D possibly corresponds to TRBD2 (6 bases). Germline CDR1 LNHDA, CDR2 SQIVND (reference sequence). Trimming took 6 bases from V and 7 from J, leaving 19 bases between them. The length of the CDR3 is 14 residues. This chain's CDR3 is CASSAGPLGREQYF. The CDR3 region has the DNA TGTGCCAGTAGCGCGGGACCCCTAGGCCGGGAGCAGTACTTC.

The CDR3 coding sequence is TGTGCCAGCGGAGTGCTCGGACAGAACACTGAAGCTTTCTTT. Translated, it gives CASGVLGQNTEAFF. V and J are TRBV27 and TRBJ1-1; a possible D gene is TRBD1 (5 bases). The length of the CDR3 is 14 residues. Trimming removed 8 bases at V and 1 base at J, with 14 bases between. Germline V gives CDR1 MNHEY, CDR2 SMNVEV (reference sequence).

The chain carries TRBV5-6 and TRBJ1-4; maybe TRBD1 (6 bases). CDR1 and CDR2 from the germline V gene are SGHDT and YYEEEE. The CDR3 spans 14 residues. Deletions cut 3 bases from V and 4 bases from J, with 10 bases between. CDR3 sequence: CASSSQGNNEKLFF. As DNA, the CDR3 is TGTGCCAGCAGCTCTCAGGGGAATAATGAAAAACTGTTTTTT.

The J gene is TRBJ1-2, the V gene TRBV19; D gene ambiguous. Trimming removed 4 bases from V and 1 base from J, with 13 bases in between. The CDR3 is 15 residues long. Germline-derived CDR1 and CDR2 are LNHDA and SQIVND (reference sequence). In DNA, the CDR3 is TGTGCCAGTAGTACCCGGGTTGCTCTTAACTATGGCTACACCTTC. Its protein product is CASSTRVALNYGYTF.

The chain uses TRBV30 and TRBJ1-5; perhaps TRBD1 as D (6 bases). This CDR3 comprises 13 residues. Germline values: CDR1 GTSNPN, CDR2 SVGIG (reference sequence). The germline V and J ends were trimmed by 1 base and 7 bases, with 11 bases remaining between them. The CDR3 protein is CAWSAGERQPQHF. CDR3 DNA sequence: TGTGCCTGGAGTGCAGGGGAACGACAGCCCCAGCATTTT.

This sequence joins TRBV7-9 and TRBJ2-1; TRBD2 agrees at 15 bases. The CDR3 totals 17 residues. The junction had 4 bases not matched to a gene; V was cut back by 0 bases and J by 7 bases. Germline V lookup: CDR1 SEHNR, CDR2 FQNEAQ (reference sequence). CDR3 sequence: CASSLARTSGGANEQFF. The CDR3, as DNA: TGTGCCAGCAGCTTAGCGAGGACTAGCGGGGGGGCGAATGAGCAGTTCTTC.

J is TRBJ2-1 and V is TRBV28, with 12 positions matching TRBD2. Trimming at V came to 6 bases and at J to 6 bases, leaving 15 bases not matched to a gene. The germline CDR1 and CDR2 sequences are MDHEN and SYDVKM. CDR3 size: 18 residues. The CDR3 nucleotides read TGTGCCAGCAGACAACCTGGACTAGCGGGGATTTTAGGCAATGAGCAGTTCTTC. Translating it yields CASRQPGLAGILGNEQFF.

This chain connects TRBV6-1 to TRBJ1-1; TRBD1 matches 7 bases. CDR1 and CDR2 from the germline V gene are MNHNS and SASEGT. J lost 3 bases, V lost 6 bases, and 4 bases had no gene match. CDR3 length equals 13 residues. CDR3 loop: CASRGTGDTEAFF. CDR3 DNA sequence: TGTGCCAGCAGGGGCACAGGGGACACTGAAGCTTTCTTT.

The gene calls are TRBV5-1 and TRBJ2-6; D perhaps matches TRBD1 (6 bases). From germline, CDR1 is SGHRS and CDR2 YFSETQ. The length of the CDR3 is 16 residues. Between the trimmed V and J ends, which lost 1 base and 1 base, there was a span of 9 bases. CDR3 in amino acids: CASSLYTGSGANVLTF. The CDR3 nucleotides read TGCGCCAGCAGCTTGTATACAGGGTCTGGGGCCAACGTCCTGACTTTC.